Listed below are T cell receptor beta chains from one sample, sequenced in a study of T cell clones after liver transplantation. TCRdb's copy holds only in-frame clones and misses some; the assay was immunoSEQ multiplex PCR. This sample has over 60,000 clones; roughly 80% occur once, and the top ten carry approximately 0.55%. Specimen: CD4+ T cells from blood, collected before liver transplant. The receptors derive from a human donor who received a liver transplant. CDR3s include the opening cysteine and the closing phenylalanine or tryptophan. Not every row has a clone size; where given, it reads once, few, many or a size class.

V gene | clone size | CDR3 protein
TRBV7-2 | . | CASSLAQGSEKLFF
TRBV28 | . | CASSFKRGYGYTF
TRBV6-5 | . | CASSVTGSDTEAFF
TRBV27 | . | CASSFKERETQYF
TRBV12-5 | . | CASGHSDTEAFF
TRBV28 | once | CASSLGGQGGTQYF
TRBV6-6 | . | CASSYSGGGEQYF
TRBV19 | few | CASTLARDGATEAFF
TRBV7-9 | . | CASSLAWRAGRTEQYF
TRBV29-1 | . | CSVVYSGSFGGTNEQFF
TRBV28 | . | CASNDQGRRAGNTIYF
TRBV5-6 | . | CASSLGPSHEQYF
TRBV5-4 | . | CASSLTSGSYNEQFF
TRBV27 | . | CASSPSWGAGTYEQYF
TRBV7-6 | . | CASSSHAPAGGGNEQFF
TRBV19 | once | CASAGEIHGEQFF
TRBV19 | few | CASSMNTDSGNTIYF
TRBV5-1 | once | CASSPTLAGVEETQYF
TRBV28 | . | CASSAAGSMNTEAFF
TRBV28 | few | CASNLEGANEKLFF
TRBV10-3 | few | CAITRTSGTDTQYF
TRBV5-4 | . | CASSLAGPETQYF
TRBV2 | few | CASSALAGFGDLGTQYF
TRBV19 | . | CATQGTSGFTDTQYF
TRBV28 | . | CASRDRGGLYGYTF